This T cell receptor beta chain was sequenced for a study of blood T cell repertoires in COVID-19. Study overall: Researchers got acute and convalescent COVID-19 samples from the United States, Italy and Spain. From T cells, B-cell-depleted T cells, or PBMCs came the material, which was cDNA or gDNA.

In the study's own analysis: Estimation of nucleated cell counts relied on the amplification of reference gene primers. Sequenced by immunoSEQ multiplex PCR; TCRdb stores in-frame clones only, minus some. V, J and clone size derive from that table, while D and trimming were established from the DNA sequence. The sample yields some 160,000 clones, 85% to 90% seen once. Sample: peripheral blood. This receptor was obtained from a woman between 55 and 75 years old with active COVID-19.

Here the CDR3 reads CASSFGGQGPRDYGYTF. The CDR3 DNA reads TGTGCCAGCAGTTTTGGGGGACAGGGGCCCCGGGACTATGGCTACACCTTC. This chain connects TRBV28 to TRBJ1-2, with 10 bases lining up with TRBD1. In germline, CDR1 is MDHEN, CDR2 SYDVKM. This CDR3 has 17 residues. Trimming took 3 bases from V and 3 from J; bases not matched to a gene: 10.